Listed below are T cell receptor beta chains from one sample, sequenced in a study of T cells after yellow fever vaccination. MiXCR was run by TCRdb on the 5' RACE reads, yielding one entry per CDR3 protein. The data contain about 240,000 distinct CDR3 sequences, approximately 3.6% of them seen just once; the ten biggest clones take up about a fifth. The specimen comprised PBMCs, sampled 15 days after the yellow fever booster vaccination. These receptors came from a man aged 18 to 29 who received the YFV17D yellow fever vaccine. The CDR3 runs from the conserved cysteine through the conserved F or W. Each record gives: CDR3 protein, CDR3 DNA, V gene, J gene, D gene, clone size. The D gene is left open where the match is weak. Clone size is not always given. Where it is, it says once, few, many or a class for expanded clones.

CASSQEGWGQSSYEQYF	TGTGCCAGCAGCCAAGAAGGTTGGGGGCAGAGCTCCTACGAGCAGTACTTC	TRBV4-2	TRBJ2-7	NA	many
CSARGTSGADTQYF	TGCAGTGCTAGAGGGACTAGCGGGGCAGATACGCAGTATTTT	TRBV20-1	TRBJ2-3	TRBD2	many
CASSPPRVDYGYTF	TGTGCCAGCAGCCCCCCCAGGGTGGACTATGGCTACACCTTC	TRBV3-2	TRBJ1-2	NA	many
CATRQGAGETQYF	TGTGCCACCCGACAGGGGGCCGGGGAGACCCAGTACTTC	TRBV12-3/TRBV12-4	TRBJ2-5	TRBD1	many
CASSGLAGVPNEQFF	TGTGCCAGCAGCGGACTAGCGGGGGTCCCCAATGAGCAGTTCTTC	TRBV7-9	TRBJ2-1	TRBD2	many
CASSFSFAGADTQYF	TGTGCCAGCAGCTTCTCTTTCGCGGGCGCAGATACGCAGTATTTT	TRBV5-5	TRBJ2-3	NA	many
CASSLEGRGTQAFF	TGCGCCAGCAGCTTGGAAGGCAGGGGCACCCAAGCTTTCTTT	TRBV5-1	TRBJ1-1	NA	many
CASSLTPSSYEQYF	TGTGCCAGCAGCCTGACACCTAGCTCCTACGAGCAGTACTTC	TRBV3-1	TRBJ2-7	NA	many
CASSFRSTNEKLFF	TGTGCCAGCAGCTTTCGTTCAACTAATGAAAAACTGTTTTTT	TRBV7-6	TRBJ1-4	NA	many
CASSIFQGGFAGNTIYF	TGTGCCAGCAGCATTTTTCAAGGGGGTTTTGCTGGAAACACCATATATTTT	TRBV7-8	TRBJ1-3	NA	many
CASSDAGLGVQGAIVETQYF	TGTGCCAGCAGTGATGCGGGCCTAGGCGTCCAGGGGGCAATCGTAGAGACCCAGTACTTC	TRBV6-1	TRBJ2-5	TRBD1	many
CAISESKVHEQFF	TGTGCCATCAGTGAGTCGAAAGTCCATGAGCAGTTCTTC	TRBV10-3	TRBJ2-1	NA	many
CASSLFSTNTEAFF	TGTGCCAGCAGCCTGTTTAGTACGAACACTGAAGCTTTCTTT	TRBV3-1	TRBJ1-1	NA	many
CASSQDVAGDSPLHF	TGCGCCAGCAGCCAAGATGTGGCAGGGGATTCACCCCTCCACTTT	TRBV4-3	TRBJ1-6	NA	NA
CASSWGWNTEAFF	TGCGCCAGCAGTTGGGGGTGGAACACTGAAGCTTTCTTT	TRBV5-1	TRBJ1-1	NA	few
CASSTERGRLAKNIQYF	TGTGCCAGCAGCACCGAGCGGGGGCGGCTAGCCAAAAACATTCAGTACTTC	TRBV11-2	TRBJ2-4	TRBD2	many
CASSLADFLITDTQYF	TGCGCCAGCAGCTTGGCAGATTTTTTAATCACAGATACGCAGTATTTT	TRBV5-1	TRBJ2-3	NA	many
CASRTGRVDEKLFF	TGCGCCAGCAGGACGGGGAGAGTGGATGAAAAACTGTTTTTT	TRBV5-1	TRBJ1-4	NA	many
CASSLGPSSGEIHEQYF	TGTGCCAGCAGCTTAGGGCCCAGTAGCGGGGAAATTCACGAGCAGTACTTC	TRBV11-2	TRBJ2-7	TRBD2	NA
CASSLGPDRVKNEQYF	TGCGCCAGCAGCTTGGGGCCGGACAGGGTGAAGAACGAGCAGTACTTC	TRBV5-1	TRBJ2-7	TRBD1	many
CSARPSEGKDTQYF	TGCAGTGCTAGACCCTCCGAGGGGAAAGATACGCAGTATTTT	TRBV20-1	TRBJ2-3	NA	many
CASSLSGFGYGYTF	TGTGCCAGCAGTTTATCCGGGTTCGGATATGGCTACACCTTC	TRBV12-3/TRBV12-4	TRBJ1-2	NA	many
CAVASGTDTQYF	TGTGCCGTAGCCTCGGGCACAGATACGCAGTATTTT	TRBV7-2	TRBJ2-3	NA	many
CASSLEVGIGAFF	TGCGCCAGCAGCTTGGAGGTCGGAATCGGAGCTTTCTTT	TRBV5-1	TRBJ1-1	NA	NA
CASSRTLAKNIQYF	TGTGCCAGCAGTCGGACATTAGCCAAAAACATTCAGTACTTC	TRBV27	TRBJ2-4	NA	many
CASSSREADTQYF	TGTGCCAGCAGCTCCAGGGAGGCAGATACGCAGTATTTT	TRBV7-2	TRBJ2-3	NA	many
CASSLKQGAYEQYF	TGTGCCAGCAGCTTAAAACAGGGGGCTTACGAGCAGTACTTC	TRBV7-2	TRBJ2-7	TRBD1	many
CASSQAVHPKAFF	TGCGCCAGCAGCCAAGCAGTCCATCCAAAAGCTTTCTTT	TRBV4-1	TRBJ1-1	NA	many
CASRRLAGGGNEQFF	TGTGCCAGCAGGAGACTAGCGGGGGGGGGCAATGAGCAGTTCTTC	TRBV12-3/TRBV12-4	TRBJ2-1	TRBD2	many
CASSPWGGANGYTF	TGTGCCAGCAGCCCTTGGGGGGGGGCCAATGGCTACACCTTC	TRBV7-8	TRBJ1-2	NA	many
CASSSRDRADEQYF	TGTGCCAGCAGTTCCCGGGACAGGGCGGACGAGCAGTACTTC	TRBV6-2/TRBV6-3	TRBJ2-7	TRBD1	many
CASSQDQLAPTDTQYF	TGCGCCAGCAGCCAAGACCAGCTGGCGCCCACAGATACGCAGTATTTT	TRBV4-3	TRBJ2-3	NA	many
CASSLSALGGEQFF	TGTGCCAGCAGTTTGTCAGCCTTGGGTGGTGAGCAGTTCTTC	TRBV12-3/TRBV12-4	TRBJ2-1	NA	many
CASSLSGATYEQYF	TGTGCCAGCAGTTTATCGGGGGCCACCTACGAGCAGTACTTC	TRBV27	TRBJ2-7	NA	many
CASSHRGLNEKLFF	TGTGCCAGCAGCCACAGGGGCCTTAATGAAAAACTGTTTTTT	TRBV7-4	TRBJ1-4	TRBD1	many
CATSREWARNTGELFF	TGTGCCACCAGCAGAGAATGGGCCCGTAACACCGGGGAGCTGTTTTTT	TRBV15	TRBJ2-2	NA	many
CASSWKRGGISDTQYF	TGTGCCAGCAGCTGGAAGCGGGGGGGCATATCAGATACGCAGTATTTT	TRBV7-2	TRBJ2-3	TRBD2	many
CASSAVPGHTDTQYF	TGTGCCAGCAGCGCAGTCCCCGGCCATACAGATACGCAGTATTTT	TRBV12-3/TRBV12-4	TRBJ2-3	NA	many
CAWSLDNYEQYF	TGTGCCTGGAGCCTGGACAACTACGAGCAGTACTTC	TRBV30	TRBJ2-7	NA	many
CASSPTGLNTEAFF	TGTGCCAGCAGCCCGACAGGGTTGAACACTGAAGCTTTCTTT	TRBV7-9	TRBJ1-1	TRBD1	many
CASTRVGNTEAFF	TGTGCCAGCACCCGGGTGGGGAACACTGAAGCTTTCTTT	TRBV7-9	TRBJ1-1	NA	many
CASSSYDRENEQFF	TGTGCCAGCAGCTCCTACGACAGGGAGAATGAGCAGTTCTTC	TRBV5-6	TRBJ2-1	TRBD1	many
CASSVAPQDRAYGYTF	TGTGCCAGCAGCGTAGCCCCCCAGGACAGGGCATATGGCTACACCTTC	TRBV9	TRBJ1-2	TRBD1	many
CASSFRDRSTDTQYF	TGTGCCAGCAGCTTCCGGGACAGGAGCACAGATACGCAGTATTTT	TRBV7-2	TRBJ2-3	TRBD1	many
CASSQGQGLSNYGYTF	TGTGCCAGCAGCCAGGGACAGGGACTTTCTAACTATGGCTACACCTTC	TRBV7-9	TRBJ1-2	TRBD1	many
CASSGQPGTGELFF	TGTGCCAGCAGTGGGCAGCCCGGCACCGGGGAGCTGTTTTTT	TRBV2	TRBJ2-2	NA	many
CSARELRGPWQYF	TGCAGTGCTAGAGAGCTCCGGGGGCCGTGGCAGTACTTC	TRBV20-1	TRBJ2-7	NA	many